These 28 T cell receptor beta chains share one sample of origin, sequenced in a study of T cell changes during pregnancy in multiple sclerosis. The data were produced by immunoSEQ multiplex PCR, yet TCRdb's version contains in-frame clones alone and is incomplete. The sample has tens of thousands of clones; just over 90% are singletons. The input for sequencing was CD8+ T cells from peripheral blood mononuclear cells, taken before pregnancy. These receptors were obtained from a female donor with multiple sclerosis, enrolled in a pregnancy study.

The sample holds one count of this clone. This CDR3 is CASSHPGLGGETQYF. In DNA, the CDR3 is TGCGCCAGCAGCCACCCGGGACTGGGGGGGGAGACCCAGTACTTC. The gene calls are TRBV4-1 and TRBJ2-5; TRBD2 matches at 7 bases. The trim removed 3 bases at V and 5 bases at J, leaving 9 bases unmatched. Germline assignment: CDR1 MGHRA and CDR2 YSYEKL. This CDR3 has 15 residues.

This clone was seen just once. The rearrangement joins TRBV7-2 to TRBJ2-7, with TRBD2 matching 14 bases. Germline V gene sequence: CDR1 SGHTA, CDR2 FQGNSA. Germline trimming cut 4 bases from V and 6 bases from J; bases unmatched to any gene: 11. This CDR3 comprises 17 residues. The CDR3 spells CASSSLAGTSGSSEQYF. The CDR3 coding sequence is TGTGCCAGCAGCTCCTTGGCCGGGACTAGCGGGAGTTCCGAGCAGTACTTC.

This clone was detected only a few times. The chain couples TRBV2 to TRBJ2-7, with no clear D. Deletions cut 2 bases from V and 3 bases from J, with 14 bases between. The CDR3 contains 15 residues. Germline V gene sequence: CDR1 SNHLY, CDR2 FYNNEI. CDR3 in amino acids: CASSEYVSSVYEQYF. The CDR3 nucleotides read TGTGCCAGCAGTGAATATGTGAGCTCGGTCTACGAGCAGTACTTC.

The V and J genes are TRBV9 and TRBJ1-2; D ambiguous. Between the trimmed V and J ends, which lost 6 bases and 7 bases, there was a span of 19 bases. In germline, CDR1 is SGDLS, CDR2 YYNGEE. The CDR3 contains 14 residues. The CDR3 nucleotides are TGTGCCAGCACCACCGGTCATTATGATGGTGGCTACACCTTC. It specifies CASTTGHYDGGYTF.

The chain employs TRBV7-6 and TRBJ2-2, with a weak D call TRBD2 (6 bases). The CDR3 extends over 14 amino acids. With 1 base removed from V and 4 bases from J, the gap between germline ends came to 7 bases. CDR1 SGHVS and CDR2 FNYEAQ come from the germline V gene. This CDR3 reads CASSLETSTGELFF. DNA for the CDR3: TGTGCCAGCAGCTTAGAGACTAGCACCGGGGAGCTGTTTTTT.

This clone came up once. The rearrangement joins TRBV18 to TRBJ2-7; 12 bases fit TRBD1. The germline gives CDR1 KGHSH, CDR2 LQKENI. CDR3 size: 17 residues. V shed 3 bases, J shed 0 bases, and the junction held 6 bases outside the gene matches. The CDR3 DNA is TGTGCCAGCTCACCTGTAAGGGACAGGGGGCTCTCCTACGAGCAGTACTTC. Its protein is CASSPVRDRGLSYEQYF.

V is TRBV27 and J is TRBJ2-3; 8 positions agree with TRBD1. Germline V CDR1 and CDR2: MNHEY, SMNVEV (reference sequence). V trimming: 4 bases; J trimming: 1 base; junction bases outside the gene matches: 7. This CDR3 spans 16 amino acids. The CDR3 here is CASSSLQGAGTDTQYF. The CDR3 nucleotides are TGTGCCAGCAGTTCCCTCCAGGGGGCTGGCACAGATACGCAGTATTTT.

This chain connects TRBV5-1 to TRBJ2-1; 9 bases are a match to TRBD2. Per germline, CDR1 SGHRS and CDR2 YFSETQ. Unmatched junction bases numbered 15, after V lost 3 bases and J lost 8 bases. The CDR3 spans 17 residues. CDR3 region: CASSSTPLAGILDEQFF. CDR3 in DNA: TGCGCCAGCAGCTCGACTCCTCTAGCGGGAATTCTGGATGAGCAGTTCTTC.

The chain carries TRBV28 and TRBJ2-7, with D perhaps TRBD2 (6 bases). V lost 7 bases to trimming and J lost 6 bases, with 22 bases between them. Germline CDR1 MDHEN, CDR2 SYDVKM. The CDR3 totals 15 residues. In DNA, the CDR3 is TGTGCCAGCACTCCGGGACTTCCGGCGCCTGGCGAGCAGTACTTC. It codes for CASTPGLPAPGEQYF.

V and J are TRBV18 and TRBJ1-2, with D perhaps matching TRBD1 (5 bases). CDR1 KGHSH and CDR2 LQKENI come from the germline V gene. This CDR3 contains 15 residues. The germline V and J ends were trimmed by 0 bases and 4 bases, with 12 bases remaining between them. CDR3 protein: CASSPPKQEPYGYTF. CDR3 in DNA: TGTGCCAGCTCACCACCAAAACAGGAACCCTATGGCTACACCTTC.

This rearrangement joins TRBV4-2 to TRBJ2-6; a weak D match, TRBD1 (6 bases). The CDR3 loop spans 17 amino acids. Between the trimmed V and J ends, which lost 1 base and 0 bases, there was a span of 10 bases. Germline loops: CDR1 LGHNA, CDR2 YNFKEQ. CDR3 residues: CASSQGEGGSGANVLTF. In DNA, the CDR3 is TGTGCCAGCAGCCAAGGGGAAGGGGGCTCTGGGGCCAACGTCCTGACTTTC.

This chain's CDR3 is CASSEFGAGVLEQYF. CDR3 DNA: TGTGCCAGCAGTGAATTCGGTGCGGGAGTTCTCGAGCAGTACTTC. The rearrangement links TRBV25-1 to TRBJ2-7, with TRBD2 matching 7 bases. V lost 1 base and J lost 6; bases outside the gene matches: 9. Germline CDR1 MGHDK, CDR2 SYGVNS. The CDR3 sequence is 15 residues long.

In its sample, this clone was seen a few times. V gene TRBV4-3 combines with J gene TRBJ2-3; TRBD2 might be the D (6 bases). V was cut by 1 base and J by 5 bases, with 16 bases left in between. Germline V lookup: CDR1 LGHNA, CDR2 YSLEER. CDR3 length: 16 amino acids. The CDR3 nucleotides are TGCGCCAGCAGCCAAGCCCTTTCGCGGGAAGGAGATACGCAGTATTTT. Its protein is CASSQALSREGDTQYF.

This chain uses TRBV29-1 with TRBJ1-3; TRBD1 agrees at 8 bases. The CDR3 length is 17 residues. The germline V gene encodes CDR1 SQVTM and CDR2 ANQGSEA. With V trimmed by 6 bases and J by 0 bases, 13 bases remained unmatched. CDR3 DNA sequence: TGCAGCGTGACCGGGACAGGCTCCCAGCTCTCTGGAAACACCATATATTTT. As protein: CSVTGTGSQLSGNTIYF.

A few counts support this clone. The chain is built from TRBV19 and TRBJ2-1; TRBD2 matches at 9 bases. The V and J ends lost 3 bases and 2 bases, in that order; junction bases with no gene match: 2. Germline loops: CDR1 LNHDA, CDR2 SQIVND (reference sequence). The length of the CDR3 is 15 residues. CDR3 nucleotides: TGTGCCAGTAGTATCTCTAGCGGGACCTACAATGAGCAGTTCTTC. It is translated as CASSISSGTYNEQFF.

This sequence joins TRBV7-2 and TRBJ2-5; tentatively, D is TRBD2 (5 bases). Germline CDR1 and CDR2: SGHTA and FQGNSA. The CDR3 has 16 residues. Between the trimmed V and J ends, which lost 2 bases and 5 bases, there was a span of 18 bases. CDR3 sequence: CASSLIFASPGETQYF. CDR3 coding DNA: TGTGCCAGCAGCTTAATTTTCGCTAGCCCGGGTGAGACCCAGTACTTC.

The V call is TRBV2, the J call TRBJ2-7; no clear D. This CDR3 region has 8 residues. Germline V gene sequence: CDR1 SNHLY, CDR2 FYNNEI. Trimming removed 6 bases at V and 9 bases at J, with 3 bases between. This chain's CDR3 is CASSLQYF. The CDR3 DNA sequence: TGTGCCAGCAGCTTGCAGTACTTC. The full variable domain, completed using reference TRBV2 and TRBJ2-7, is EPEVTQTPSHQVTQMGQEVILRCVPISNHLYFYWYRQILGQKVEFLVSFYNNEISEKSEIFDDQFSVERPDGSNFTLKIRSTKLEDSAMYFCASSLQYFGPGTRLTVT.

The chain uses TRBV6-5 and TRBJ2-1; D remains unclear. The CDR3 runs to 14 residues. Germline V gene lookup returns CDR1 MNHEY and CDR2 SVGAGI. V was shortened by 2 bases and J by 1 base, with 6 bases between the two germline ends. CDR3 sequence reads: CASSYGQSYNEQFF. CDR3 bases: TGTGCCAGCAGTTACGGGCAGTCCTACAATGAGCAGTTCTTC.

In this sample, this clone turned up once. The DNA for the CDR3 is TGTGCCATCAGCCAGGGACTGCTACGAAGCACAGATACGCAGTATTTT. Residues: CAISQGLLRSTDTQYF. This rearrangement joins TRBV10-3 to TRBJ2-3; tentatively, D is TRBD2 (6 bases). This CDR3 contains 16 residues. V dropped 6 bases and J dropped 0 bases, with 16 bases sitting between them. CDR1 is ENHRY and CDR2 is SYGVKD in the germline V gene.

V is TRBV10-3 and J is TRBJ2-7; perhaps TRBD2 as D (5 bases). Trimming cost V 0 bases and J 2 bases, with 23 bases left between them. This CDR3 contains 19 residues. The germline V gene encodes CDR1 ENHRY and CDR2 SYGVKD. The CDR3 DNA reads as TGTGCCATCAGTGAGTCGGTCCCCAATAGAGGGCCCTTAACCTACGAGCAGTACTTC. Translation gives CAISESVPNRGPLTYEQYF.

J is TRBJ2-7 and V is TRBV29-1; D call uncertain. In germline, CDR1 is SQVTM, CDR2 ANQGSEA. The length of the CDR3 is 12 residues. Trimming cost V 3 bases and J 6 bases, with 12 bases left between them. CDR3 in DNA: TGCAGCGTTGAGTCCCAGGCTGGCGAGCAGTACTTC. It translates to CSVESQAGEQYF.

The chain combines TRBV9 with TRBJ1-4, with D possibly being TRBD1 (6 bases). Per the germline V gene, CDR1 is SGDLS and CDR2 is YYNGEE. The length of the CDR3 is 15 residues. V lost 4 bases to trimming and J lost 7 bases, with 17 bases between them. The CDR3 nucleotides read TGTGCCAGCAGCATACAGGGTCGACGAGGTGAAAAACTGTTTTTT. Protein: CASSIQGRRGEKLFF. Variable domain in full (rest from reference TRBV9 and TRBJ1-4): DSGVTQTPKHLITATGQRVTLRCSPRSGDLSVYWYQQSLDQGLQFLIQYYNGEERAKGNILERFSAQQFPDLHSELNLSSLELGDSALYFCASSIQGRRGEKLFFGSGTQLSVL.

V gene TRBV7-3 combines with J gene TRBJ1-2; 8 bases are a match to TRBD1. CDR3 length: 14 residues. V shed 0 bases and J 4 bases; nucleotides not matched to a gene: 1. Per the germline V gene, CDR1 is SGHTA and CDR2 is FQGTGA. The CDR3 spells CASSLTGQGYGYTF. As DNA, the CDR3 is TGTGCCAGCAGCTTAACAGGACAGGGCTATGGCTACACCTTC.

This clone was observed a single time. This sequence joins TRBV2 and TRBJ2-7; tentatively, D is TRBD1 (6 bases). Germline-derived CDR1 and CDR2 are SNHLY and FYNNEI. Trimming pared 7 bases from V and 5 bases from J, leaving 18 bases between. The CDR3 loop spans 14 amino acids. CDR3 sequence (DNA): TGTGCCAGCAAAGATTCAGGGGTCCCCCACGAGCAGTACTTC. Its translation is CASKDSGVPHEQYF.

The chain uses TRBV7-9 and TRBJ1-5; a weak D match, TRBD1 (5 bases). The CDR3 is 17 amino acids. V shed 4 bases and J shed 5 bases, with 21 bases lying between them. CDR1 and CDR2 (germline): SEHNR, FQNEAQ (reference sequence). This chain's CDR3 is CASSSTRDGGDDQPQHF. CDR3 in DNA: TGTGCCAGCAGCTCCACTCGAGATGGGGGGGATGATCAGCCCCAGCATTTT.

V gene TRBV5-8 combines with J gene TRBJ1-1; D is unresolved. The germline V and J ends were trimmed by 2 bases and 6 bases, with 23 bases remaining between them. The V gene's germline CDR1 is SGHTS and CDR2 YDEGEE. There are 17 residues in the CDR3. The CDR3, as DNA: TGTGCCAGCAGCTTAACGTTAATTGAGGCAGCTTATGCTGAAGCTTTCTTT. This sequence encodes CASSLTLIEAAYAEAFF. The full variable domain, its missing parts supplied by reference TRBV5-8 and TRBJ1-1, is EAGVTQSPTHLIKTRGQQATLRCSPISGHTSVYWYQQALGLGLQFLLWYDEGEERNRGNFPPRFSGRQFPNYSSELNVNALELEDSALYLCASSLTLIEAAYAEAFFGQGTRLTVV.

The CDR3 loop is CASRSGGDYSNQPQHF. The CDR3, as DNA: TGTGCCAGCCGATCGGGAGGGGATTATAGCAATCAGCCCCAGCATTTT. The chain joins TRBV27 to TRBJ1-5, with D possibly TRBD1 on 5 matching bases. The germline CDR1 and CDR2 sequences are MNHEY and SMNVEV (reference sequence). Trimming stripped 8 bases from V and 0 bases from J, with 17 bases between. CDR3 length equals 16 residues.

The J gene is TRBJ2-2, the V gene TRBV7-9; D gene uncertain. CDR1 SEHNR and CDR2 FQNEAQ come from the germline V gene (reference sequence). The CDR3 is made up of 14 amino acids. V lost 8 bases and J 1 base, leaving 11 bases between the germline ends. DNA of the CDR3: TGTGCCAGCCGTGTCACAGAGAACACCGGGGAGCTGTTTTTT. Translated, it gives CASRVTENTGELFF. Variable domain in full (rest from reference TRBV7-9 and TRBJ2-2): DTGVSQNPRHKITKRGQNVTFRCDPISEHNRLYWYRQTLGQGPEFLTYFQNEAQLEKSRLLSDRFSAERPKGSFSTLEIQRTEQGDSAMYLCASRVTENTGELFFGEGSRLTVL.